What follows are 17 T cell receptor beta chains derived from one specimen sequenced in a study of cytomegalovirus exposure and HLA in healthy donors. A multiplex PCR was run with 60 Vbeta primers and 13 Jbeta primers. TCRdb keeps only in-frame clones here, not all; method: immunoSEQ multiplex PCR. The sample lists tens of thousands of clones; 70% to 80% were seen once. The specimen was PBMCs. These receptors all stem from a man aged 18 to 29 in good health and CMV-seropositive.

The chain's CDR3 is CASSDGRSNEKLFF. Here the CDR3 DNA reads TGCGCCAGCAGTGATGGCAGATCTAATGAAAAACTGTTTTTT. This chain joins TRBV10-2 and TRBJ1-4; no clear D. This CDR3 comprises 14 residues. V lost 3 bases and J lost 3, with 8 bases in between. The germline V gene encodes CDR1 WSHSY and CDR2 SAAADI.

The genes are TRBV6-5 and TRBJ1-4; D gene unclear. The ends were cut back, 3 bases at V and 6 bases at J, with 11 bases in the middle. Germline loops: CDR1 MNHEY, CDR2 SVGAGI. This CDR3 comprises 14 residues. The CDR3 nucleotides read TGTGCCAGCAGTTATAGGCCAGGTGATGAAAAACTGTTTTTT. Translated, it gives CASSYRPGDEKLFF.

The V and J genes are TRBV28 and TRBJ2-7; D remains unclear. V lost 10 bases and J 2 bases, leaving 18 bases between the germline ends. This CDR3 region has 14 residues. Germline V CDR1 and CDR2: MDHEN, SYDVKM. The CDR3 sequence: CATIAASETYEQYF. CDR3 nucleotide sequence: TGTGCCACCATCGCGGCCTCCGAAACCTACGAGCAGTACTTC.

This clone was seen just once. The chain carries TRBV10-3 and TRBJ2-3; 9 bases align to TRBD2. V shed 6 bases, J shed 4 bases, and the junction held 8 bases outside the gene matches. The CDR3 runs to 15 residues. From germline, CDR1 is ENHRY and CDR2 SYGVKD. CDR3 nucleotide sequence: TGTGCCATCAGCCAAGCGGGGGGCGGGGCAGATACGCAGTATTTT. Protein: CAISQAGGGADTQYF.

This clone occurred many times. This rearrangement joins TRBV6-1 to TRBJ1-3; D unclear. This CDR3 comprises 15 residues. V was pared by 2 bases and J by 0 bases, with 8 bases between. Germline V gene lookup returns CDR1 MNHNS and CDR2 SASEGT. The CDR3 is CASSEISGSGNTIYF. As DNA, the CDR3 is TGTGCCAGCAGTGAAATCAGCGGCTCTGGAAACACCATATATTTT.

This clone has a single count. The V and J genes are TRBV6-5 and TRBJ2-5; D is unresolved. There are 15 residues in the CDR3. Germline assignment: CDR1 MNHEY and CDR2 SVGAGI. Trimming took 0 bases from V and 5 from J, leaving 13 bases between them. The CDR3 region is CASSYSDSPRETQYF. CDR3 nucleotide sequence: TGTGCCAGCAGTTACTCTGACTCCCCGCGTGAGACCCAGTACTTC.

This clone has only a few counts. Here the CDR3 reads CASSLPGSYEQYF. The DNA for the CDR3 is TGTGCCAGCAGCCTCCCCGGGTCCTACGAGCAGTACTTC. This chain links TRBV7-9 with TRBJ2-7; no firm D call. CDR1 SEHNR and CDR2 FQNEAQ come from the germline V gene (reference sequence). Trimming left V 5 bases short and J 1 base short, with 9 bases between. The CDR3 extends over 13 amino acids.

The genes are TRBV9 and TRBJ2-7, with a tentative D call TRBD1 (6 bases). Per germline, CDR1 SGDLS and CDR2 YYNGEE. The CDR3 contains 14 residues. With 2 bases removed from V and 0 bases from J, the gap between germline ends came to 9 bases. The CDR3 coding sequence is TGTGCCAGCAGCGTCAACAGGGACTCCTACGAGCAGTACTTC. Translating gives CASSVNRDSYEQYF.

The CDR3 region is CAIGSLQDTEAFF. The CDR3 coding sequence is TGTGCCATCGGGAGTCTTCAGGACACTGAAGCTTTCTTT. The genes are TRBV10-3 and TRBJ1-1, with D hard to call. The germline V and J ends were trimmed by 8 bases and 3 bases, with 13 bases remaining between them. Per the germline V gene, CDR1 is ENHRY and CDR2 is SYGVKD. The CDR3 runs to 13 residues.

Concerning this clone: Other DNA sequences in this specimen translate into the identical CDR3. The rearrangement links TRBV5-1 to TRBJ2-5; 7 bases fit TRBD1. Looked up from germline, CDR1 is SGHRS and CDR2 is YFSETQ. This CDR3 has 14 amino acids. J gave up 1 base and V 2 bases, and 2 bases lay outside the gene matches. The CDR3 DNA is TGCGCCAGCAGCTTAGGGACAGCCCAAGAGACCCAGTACTTC. It specifies CASSLGTAQETQYF.

In the case of this clone: Compared with germline, one end of the junction differs, possibly owing to a read error. V usage is TRBV7-7 and J usage is TRBJ2-3, with 9 bases lining up with TRBD2. The V gene's germline CDR1 is SSHAT and CDR2 FNYEAQ (reference sequence). This CDR3 region has 15 residues. The CDR3 spells CASSPTSGRTDTQYF. DNA for the CDR3: TGTGCTAGCAGCCCGACTAGCGGACGGACAGATACGCAGTATTTT.

This chain links TRBV30 with TRBJ1-3, with 10 bases that match TRBD1. Losses at the gene ends were 6 bases for V and 4 bases for J; bases not matched to a gene: 3. Germline V gene lookup returns CDR1 GTSNPN and CDR2 SVGIG (reference sequence). The CDR3 spans 13 residues. The CDR3 reads CACDRGPGNTIYF. The CDR3 DNA reads as TGTGCCTGCGACAGGGGGCCCGGAAACACCATATATTTT.

The chain joins TRBV4-1 to TRBJ2-7; 7 bases match TRBD2. J was trimmed by 2 bases and V by 0 bases; bases with no gene match: 4. CDR3 length: 15 residues. Germline V lookup: CDR1 MGHRA, CDR2 YSYEKL. The CDR3 coding sequence is TGCGCCAGCAGCCAAGATTCCGGGAGGCCCTACGAGCAGTACTTC. Its translation is CASSQDSGRPYEQYF.

V is TRBV9 and J is TRBJ2-3, with 7 bases fitting TRBD2. Germline CDR1 SGDLS, CDR2 YYNGEE. The V gene end was trimmed by 3 bases and the J gene end by 4 bases; junction bases not matched to a gene: 8. This CDR3 has 15 residues. CDR3 nucleotide sequence: TGTGCCAGCAGCGCCTGGGGGGGATCGCCAGATACGCAGTATTTT. Protein sequence: CASSAWGGSPDTQYF.

The genes are TRBV19 and TRBJ2-1, with TRBD2 matching over 7 bases. This CDR3 has 16 amino acids. The V segment lost 0 bases and the J segment 7 bases; nucleotides outside the gene matches: 9. The V gene's germline CDR1 is LNHDA and CDR2 SQIVND (reference sequence). CDR3 sequence reads: CASSIDGGSRLNEQFF. The CDR3 DNA follows: TGTGCCAGTAGTATAGATGGCGGGAGTAGGTTGAATGAGCAGTTCTTC.

V usage is TRBV30 and J usage is TRBJ1-1; 7 positions match TRBD1. Trimming removed 0 bases from V and 11 bases from J; junction bases left unmatched: 9. The V gene's germline CDR1 is GTSNPN and CDR2 SVGIG (reference sequence). The CDR3 contains 13 residues. Written as DNA, the CDR3 is TGTGCCTGGAGTGTAGGGGCAGGGGGAGGTGCTTTCTTT. Translated, it gives CAWSVGAGGGAFF.

The rearrangement links TRBV14 to TRBJ2-3, with TRBD2 as a possible D gene (5 bases). In germline, CDR1 is SGHDN, CDR2 FVKESK. Trimming took 4 bases from V and 4 from J, leaving 15 bases between them. This CDR3 region has 15 residues. As DNA, the CDR3 is TGTGCCAGCAGCCCGGACTGGGTCAATGCAGATACGCAGTATTTT. Translating it yields CASSPDWVNADTQYF.